This T cell receptor (beta chain) originates from a study of blood T cells in healthy people across ages (dated by TCRdb to the mid-2010s). Study-level background: In model experiments, template switching captured roughly one uniquely barcoded TCR beta cDNA molecule for every two T cells. To track age-related changes in TCR beta repertoire diversity, the study relied on deep sequencing normalized with unique cDNA molecular identifiers. The donors were split into four age groups: young (average roughly 15 years), middle-aged (over 35), aged (over 55) and long-lived (more than 80). To avoid experimental bias, donors of different ages were distributed randomly across sequencing lanes. Two additional independent replicas of 1 million unique cDNA reads from the same blood draw were analyzed for two donors (one aged 18 to 30 and one aged 80 or older). Summary of the overall study and its limitations: The CMV infection status of donors was not known, potentially confounding age-related changes in expanded clonotypes. Compared with the aged group, the long-lived group had more naive CD4+ T cells, fewer expanded clones and increased TCR diversity, suggesting age selection. The percentage of naive T cells measured by flow cytometry correlated strongly with observed TCR beta diversity. Because profiling used bulk unsorted PBMCs, naive and antigen-experienced compartments could not be compared conclusively. Total diversity estimates from one million sequenced T cells were considered lower bounds and underestimates. Observed TCR beta diversity per million T cells fell roughly linearly with age, and a significant reduction was already apparent by age around 44.

Libraries were made using 5' RACE. TCRdb lists the instrument as Illumina HiSeq 2500. A second 7 to 11 cycle PCR used a sample-barcoded 5' primer and a J-beta primer mix. A template-switch 5' adaptor carrying 12 random nucleotides introduced a unique molecular identifier onto each TCR beta cDNA molecule. At least 2.5 million CDR3-containing paired-end reads were obtained from each sample. All of the RNA was converted into first-strand cDNA using the Mint cDNA synthesis kit, with a TRBC-specific oligonucleotide serving as the primer. Following uracil-DNA glycosylase treatment, all cDNA underwent a first 18-cycle PCR with the universal primers M1SS and BC2_uni_R. As for the authors' bioinformatics: Normalization of each sample was performed by random selection of 1 million high-quality reads, each carrying a distinct molecular identifier. Reads sharing molecular identifiers were discarded rather than binned into consensus sequences. CDR3 identification, clonotype clustering and error correction used MiTCR with a Q25 quality threshold and the strictest error-elimination algorithm. A nonparametric unseen species model using Euler transformation provided a lower-bound estimate of total TCR beta diversity. TCRdb took the public reads, trimmed them with fastp at Q25, ran MiXCR for clone calling and kept in-frame beta chains. Under each unique CDR3 protein, matching rows form one entry showing the most common genes and DNA. The V and J calls come from TCRdb's annotation, not from the publication. The table for this sample lists over 600,000 distinct CDR3 sequences; over 40% of them were counted only once. The ten biggest clones cover approximately 31% of the sample.

A remark on this clonotype: The target of this receptor is not known. Per-base qualities were not stored, and no clone one base away is much larger.

V is clipped by 7 bases and J by 6 bases, and the sequence between their germline boundaries is 22 bases long. Via the germline V gene (reference sequence), CDR1 is GTSNPN and CDR2 SVGIG. The CDR3 holds 14 amino acids from the cysteine to the phenylalanine. Just the 42-base CDR3 DNA is kept, in frame starting at base 1. The 40 or so donors, aged about 6 to 100 years, were systemically healthy Caucasian individuals from Russia. About 10 milliliters of peripheral blood were collected from each donor into EDTA-treated Vacutainer tubes. PBMCs were isolated by Ficoll-Paque density-gradient centrifugation, with at least 6 million obtained per sample. Trizol reagent was used to extract total RNA from the PBMCs, yielding at least 6 micrograms per sample. For every donor, flow cytometry on a PBMC aliquot measured the percentage of naive CD45RAhigh/CD27high T cells.

The V and J segments used are TRBV30 and TRBJ2-7, with an unclear D gene assignment. The material sequenced was blood. This clonotype was obtained from an elderly man in good health. The DNA sequence follows: TGTGCCTTATCTCCCCGGGTAGGTAGAGGCGAGCAGTACTTC. Its protein product is CALSPRVGRGEQYF.